This T cell receptor (beta chain) is drawn from a study of post-analysis software for immune sequencing data. Overall study results and limits: Included in a set of about five TRBV segments more frequent in patients than controls were TRBV5-6, TRBV5-1 and TRBV20-1. Analysis by F measure revealed that same-batch samples clustered strongly together. Multiple sclerosis patients showed significantly lower normalized Chao1 diversity than controls did.

Comment on this clonotype: The antigen is unknown.

Unique-molecular-identifier-tagged TCR beta cDNA libraries were used. TCRdb passed the PCR reads through MiXCR, listing each CDR3 protein once. The sample has roughly 800,000 distinct CDR3 sequences, about 50% seen once. Looked up from germline, CDR1 is SEHNR and CDR2 is FQNEAQ (reference sequence). The CDR3 runs to 15 residues. The trim removed 4 bases at V and 3 bases at J, leaving 7 bases unmatched. This chain uses TRBV7-9 with TRBJ1-1; 8 positions match TRBD1. The sample comprised blood. This receptor was taken from a girl aged 5-17 years with multiple sclerosis. The CDR3 spells CASSSRDRRYTEAFF. CDR3 nucleotides: TGTGCCAGCAGCTCTAGGGACAGGCGCTACACTGAAGCTTTCTTT.